This T cell receptor beta chain stems from a study of shared clonotypes between healthy human individuals. Germline V gene sequence: CDR1 SGDLS, CDR2 YYNGEE. The CDR3 spans 17 residues. Trimming cost V 0 bases and J 3 bases; bases outside gene matches: 8. Replicate PCRs run on unsorted PBMC used around 0.3 ug DNA, which was some 30,000 T cell genomes. Method: immunoSEQ multiplex PCR; TCRdb's copy keeps in-frame clones and lacks some. This table has some 500,000 clones, approximately 80% appearing once. The sequencing input was PBMCs. The chain links TRBV9 to TRBJ2-1; 8 nucleotides match TRBD2. This TCR was sampled from a woman aged 35 to 49 in good health. Some clones in this sample may be carry-over from other donors' samples. DNA for the CDR3: TGTGCCAGCAGCGTAGAACCGAGCGGGAGAATCTACAATGAGCAGTTCTTC. Translating gives CASSVEPSGRIYNEQFF.